Presented here are 5 T cell receptor beta chains from one specimen sequenced in a study of CD4 and CD8 cells across lung adenocarcinoma regions. TCRdb recomputed calls from the PCR reads with MiXCR, one row per CDR3 protein. The sample holds around 18,000 distinct CDR3 sequences, roughly half seen once. The material sequenced was CD8+ T cells from the center of a lung tumor. The receptors here all came from a female donor with lung adenocarcinoma. The CD4 and CD8 labels of this study may be unreliable.

The gene calls are TRBV10-2 and TRBJ2-5, with D perhaps given as TRBD1 or TRBD2 (6 bases each). This CDR3 has 13 residues. Germline-derived CDR1 and CDR2 are WSHSY and SAAADI. V was shortened by 8 bases and J by 2 bases, with 12 bases between the two germline ends. The CDR3 here is CASGRGGQETQYF. In DNA form, the CDR3 reads TGCGCCAGCGGGAGAGGGGGGCAAGAGACCCAGTACTTC.

Turning to this clonotype: One junction end does not reproduce the germline sequence, and a read error may be involved. V is TRBV6-1 and J is TRBJ2-1; D is unclear. Germline CDR1 reads MNHNS; CDR2 reads SASEGT. This CDR3 is 14 amino acids long. The CDR3 DNA reads TGTGCCAGCAGTGAACTTGCGAACCACAATAAGCAGTTCTTC. Translating gives CASSELANHNKQFF.

This clonotype showed up just a few times. The chain has TRBV6-1 and TRBJ2-1, with D possibly TRBD2 on 6 matching bases. The length of the CDR3 is 16 residues. The V end lost 4 bases, the J end lost 2 bases, and 15 bases lay between the germline ends. Germline V gives CDR1 MNHNS, CDR2 SASEGT. The CDR3 nucleotides read TGTGCCAGCAGTGGTGCTTGGGGGAGGACCTACAATGAGCAGTTCTTC. Translation: CASSGAWGRTYNEQFF.

This clonotype was seen repeatedly, ten times or more. This chain uses TRBV6-1 with TRBJ2-3, with 8 bases that match TRBD1. This CDR3 has 15 amino acids. V lost 6 bases, J lost 0 bases, and 5 bases stayed unmatched. Germline V gene lookup returns CDR1 MNHNS and CDR2 SASEGT. CDR3 sequence (DNA): TGTGCCAGCAGAATTCAGGGGGCAAGCACAGATACGCAGTATTTT. Its translation: CASRIQGASTDTQYF.

This clonotype was recorded many times. The chain recombines TRBV27 with TRBJ2-3, with 11 bases lining up with TRBD2. The CDR3 is made up of 16 amino acids. V gave up 8 bases and J gave up 1 base; unmatched junction bases: 8. The germline V gene encodes CDR1 MNHEY and CDR2 SMNVEV (reference sequence). The CDR3 loop reads CASGLAGGGGTDTQYF. CDR3 in DNA: TGTGCCAGCGGGCTAGCGGGAGGAGGCGGCACAGATACGCAGTATTTT.